A single sample gave rise to the 21 T cell receptor beta chains below, sequenced in a study of cytomegalovirus exposure and HLA in healthy donors. 13 Jbeta primers and 60 Vbeta primers were used for the PCR. Assay used: immunoSEQ multiplex PCR; TCRdb lists only in-frame clones, some missing. This repertoire includes over 100,000 clones. The sequenced sample was PBMCs. The source is a man younger than 35 in good health and CMV-seronegative.

The V and J genes are TRBV25-1 and TRBJ2-5, with 10 bases aligning to TRBD1. The last part of the DNA fits TRBJ2-7 better; the J call may be wrong. CDR1 and CDR2 from the germline V gene are MGHDK and SYGVNS. The CDR3 runs to 14 residues. The CDR3 DNA is TGTGCCAGCCGCGGGACAGGGGAGTCCTACGAGCAGTACTTC. This encodes CASRGTGESYEQYF.

The rearrangement links TRBV4-3 to TRBJ2-1, with D maybe TRBD1 (5 bases). This CDR3 spans 13 amino acids. V lost 0 bases, J lost 10 bases, and 10 bases lay in between. Per the germline V gene, CDR1 is LGHNA and CDR2 is YSLEER. The CDR3 nucleotides read TGCGCCAGCAGCCAAGATGAATGGGGCGAGCAGTTCTTC. Residues: CASSQDEWGEQFF.

The chain combines TRBV11-2 with TRBJ2-3, with TRBD2 matching 8 bases. Germline values: CDR1 SGHAT, CDR2 FQNNGV. This CDR3 has 16 residues. V lost 0 bases, J lost 2 bases, and 4 bases stayed unmatched. DNA of the CDR3: TGTGCCAGCAGCTTAGACCTTAGCGGGAACACAGATACGCAGTATTTT. This gives the protein CASSLDLSGNTDTQYF.

The chain couples TRBV2 to TRBJ2-2, with D possibly matching TRBD1 (6 bases). Germline values: CDR1 SNHLY, CDR2 FYNNEI. The CDR3 spans 14 residues. The ends were cut back, 9 bases at V and 0 bases at J, with 11 bases in the middle. The CDR3 protein is CASTGNSNTGELFF. CDR3 DNA: TGTGCCAGTACAGGGAATTCGAACACCGGGGAGCTGTTTTTT. Full variable domain (missing parts from reference TRBV2 and TRBJ2-2): EPEVTQTPSHQVTQMGQEVILRCVPISNHLYFYWYRQILGQKVEFLVSFYNNEISEKSEIFDDQFSVERPDGSNFTLKIRSTKLEDSAMYFCASTGNSNTGELFFGEGSRLTVL.

The gene calls are TRBV27 and TRBJ1-5, with 8 bases lining up with TRBD1. The CDR3 is made up of 15 amino acids. Germline values: CDR1 MNHEY, CDR2 SMNVEV (reference sequence). J was trimmed by 3 bases and V by 5 bases; bases with no gene match: 6. The DNA of the CDR3 is TGTGCCAGCAGTCCTCCGGACAGGGTCAATCAGCCCCAGCATTTT. Protein: CASSPPDRVNQPQHF.

The chain uses TRBV4-3 and TRBJ2-1; 9 bases agree with TRBD1. Germline V lookup: CDR1 LGHNA, CDR2 YSLEER. The J segment lost 3 bases and the V segment lost 1 base, leaving 4 bases of the junction unmatched. The CDR3 has 16 amino acids. In DNA form, the CDR3 reads TGCGCCAGCAGCCAAGGGGACAGGGCGGTCTACAATGAGCAGTTCTTC. Encoded protein: CASSQGDRAVYNEQFF.

V and J are TRBV5-5 and TRBJ1-2; 7 bases line up with TRBD1. There are 13 residues in the CDR3. Trimming at V came to 4 bases and at J to 4 bases, leaving 4 bases not matched to a gene. Germline V gene data show CDR1 as SGHKS and CDR2 as YYEKEE (reference sequence). The CDR3 sequence: CASSPRDSYGYTF. The CDR3 DNA is TGTGCCAGCAGCCCTAGGGACAGCTATGGCTACACCTTC.

The chain links TRBV28 to TRBJ1-3; D gene uncertain. Germline lookup yields CDR1 MDHEN and CDR2 SYDVKM. The CDR3 consists of 14 residues. Deletions cut 3 bases from V and 6 bases from J, with 12 bases between. CDR3 sequence (DNA): TGTGCCAGCAGTTTCCCCTCCCGGGAAAACACCATATATTTT. Translation: CASSFPSRENTIYF.

This chain links TRBV7-2 with TRBJ2-1, with 9 bases matching TRBD2. The germline CDR1 and CDR2 sequences are SGHTA and FQGNSA. With V trimmed by 5 bases and J by 8 bases, 7 bases remained unmatched. The CDR3 is made up of 14 amino acids. This chain's CDR3 is CASSPRAGGHEQFF. The CDR3 DNA reads TGTGCCAGCAGCCCCCGTGCGGGGGGGCATGAGCAGTTCTTC.

Concerning this clone: Because it lacks the conserved phenylalanine or tryptophan at the end, this CDR3 is likely a read error. This chain joins TRBV9 and TRBJ2-6, with D possibly matching TRBD1 (5 bases). With 5 bases removed from V and 0 bases from J, the gap between germline ends came to 9 bases. This CDR3 region has 15 residues. The germline V gene encodes CDR1 SGDLS and CDR2 YYNGEE. The CDR3 is CASRGQGSGANVLTS. DNA of the CDR3: TGTGCCAGCAGGGGGCAGGGCTCTGGGGCCAACGTCCTGACTTCC.

J is TRBJ1-1 and V is TRBV6-5; D is perhaps TRBD1 (6 bases). V was cut by 6 bases and J by 10 bases, with 18 bases left in between. The CDR3 is made up of 13 amino acids. CDR1 MNHEY and CDR2 SVGAGI come from the germline V gene. CDR3 residues: CASSGQPTQLAFF. In nucleotides, the CDR3 is TGTGCCAGCAGCGGACAGCCAACCCAACTAGCTTTCTTT.

The chain joins TRBV5-5 to TRBJ2-5; 7 positions agree with TRBD2. The junction had 1 base not matched to a gene; V was cut back by 1 base and J by 1 base. CDR1 SGHKS and CDR2 YYEKEE come from the germline V gene (reference sequence). The CDR3 runs to 14 residues. The CDR3 coding sequence is TGTGCCAGCAGCTTGACTAGCGCCCAAGAGACCCAGTACTTC. Translating it yields CASSLTSAQETQYF. The entire variable domain, with the rest obtained from reference TRBV5-5 and TRBJ2-5, is as follows: DAGVTQSPTHLIKTRGQQVTLRCSPISGHKSVSWYQQVLGQGPQFIFQYYEKEERGRGNFPDRFSARQFPNYSSELNVNALLLGDSALYLCASSLTSAQETQYFGPGTRLLVL.

The V and J genes are TRBV21-1 and TRBJ2-5; the listed D gene, TRBD1, was not tested against the DNA. The J call may be in error: the DNA end matches TRBJ2-7 better. TRBV21-1 is a pseudogene. CDR3 length equals 17 residues. In DNA, the CDR3 is TGTGCCAGCAGCAAAGCGCTGGTACAGGGGGGGGTTGGCGAGCAGTACTTC. This gives the protein CASSKALVQGGVGEQYF.

This chain joins TRBV19 and TRBJ1-1; TRBD1 is a possible D gene (5 bases). V was trimmed by 3 bases and J by 3 bases, leaving 11 bases between them. The germline V gene has CDR1 LNHDA and CDR2 SQIVND (reference sequence). The CDR3 is made up of 14 amino acids. In DNA, the CDR3 is TGTGCCAGTAGTATCCGGACGGGGGACACTGAAGCTTTCTTT. Protein: CASSIRTGDTEAFF.

This sequence joins TRBV6-5 and TRBJ1-5, with 11 bases lining up with TRBD1. This CDR3 is 15 amino acids long. Trimming at V came to 5 bases and at J to 5 bases, leaving 5 bases not matched to a gene. Germline CDR1 MNHEY, CDR2 SVGAGI. The DNA of the CDR3 is TGTGCCAGCAGTCCCGGGACAGGGGGATATCAGCCCCAGCATTTT. Protein sequence: CASSPGTGGYQPQHF.

This sequence joins TRBV19 and TRBJ1-1; tentative D call: TRBD1 (6 bases). With 2 bases removed from V and 2 bases from J, the gap between germline ends came to 18 bases. Germline CDR1 LNHDA, CDR2 SQIVND (reference sequence). This CDR3 comprises 17 residues. The CDR3 region is CASSISGAVPINTEAFF. DNA for the CDR3: TGTGCCAGTAGTATATCAGGGGCCGTCCCTATCAACACTGAAGCTTTCTTT.

The chain has TRBV19 and TRBJ2-1; D might be TRBD2 (6 bases). This CDR3 has 18 amino acids. V lost 3 bases and J 7 bases, leaving 25 bases between the germline ends. From germline, CDR1 is LNHDA and CDR2 SQIVND (reference sequence). CDR3 DNA: TGTGCCAGTAGTATGAACAGGCGGGGCGGGAACTCCTGGAATGAGCAGTTCTTC. Amino acid sequence: CASSMNRRGGNSWNEQFF.

V gene TRBV29-1 combines with J gene TRBJ1-2, with D maybe TRBD1 (6 bases). This CDR3 contains 12 residues. The V end was cut by 7 bases, the J end by 4 bases, with 13 bases between. Germline V lookup: CDR1 SQVTM, CDR2 ANQGSEA. CDR3: CSAQDRLYGYTF. CDR3 in DNA: TGCAGCGCTCAGGACAGACTCTATGGCTACACCTTC.

Here the CDR3 reads CASSRSQVNEQFF. Here the CDR3 DNA reads TGTGCCAGCAGCCGATCCCAGGTGAATGAGCAGTTCTTC. The chain has TRBV7-2 and TRBJ2-1; no clear D. This CDR3 has 13 residues. The V and J ends lost 5 bases and 7 bases respectively, with 12 bases between them. In germline, CDR1 is SGHTA, CDR2 FQGNSA.

The chain uses TRBV28 and TRBJ2-1, with 7 bases aligning to TRBD1. V was clipped by 8 bases and J by 4 bases; unmatched bases: 8. CDR1 is MDHEN and CDR2 is SYDVKM in the germline V gene. CDR3 length equals 14 residues. CDR3 in DNA: TGTGCCAGCGGATGGAGACAGGGTTACAATGAGCAGTTCTTC. Encoded protein: CASGWRQGYNEQFF.

Notes on this clone: Germline and junction disagree at one end, which may indicate a read error. The same CDR3 arises from other DNA sequences in this sample as well. The chain has TRBV11-2 and TRBJ1-1; D gene ambiguous. Germline V CDR1 and CDR2: SGHAT, FQNNGV. The CDR3 has 13 amino acids. CDR3 in DNA: TGTGCCAGCAGCTTTGGGAGGAACACTGAGGCTTTCTTT. Translation gives CASSFGRNTEAFF.